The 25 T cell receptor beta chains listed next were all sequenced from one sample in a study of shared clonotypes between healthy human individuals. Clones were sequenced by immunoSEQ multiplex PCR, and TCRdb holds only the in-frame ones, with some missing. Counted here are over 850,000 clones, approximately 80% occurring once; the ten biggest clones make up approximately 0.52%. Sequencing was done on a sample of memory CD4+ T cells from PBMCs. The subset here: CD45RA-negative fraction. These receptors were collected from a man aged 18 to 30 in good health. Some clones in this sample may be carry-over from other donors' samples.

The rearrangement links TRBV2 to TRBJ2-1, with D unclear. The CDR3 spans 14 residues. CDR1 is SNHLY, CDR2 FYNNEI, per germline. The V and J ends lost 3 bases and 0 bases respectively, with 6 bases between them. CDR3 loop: CASSDGASYNEQFF. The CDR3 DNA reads TGTGCCAGCAGTGACGGAGCCTCCTACAATGAGCAGTTCTTC.

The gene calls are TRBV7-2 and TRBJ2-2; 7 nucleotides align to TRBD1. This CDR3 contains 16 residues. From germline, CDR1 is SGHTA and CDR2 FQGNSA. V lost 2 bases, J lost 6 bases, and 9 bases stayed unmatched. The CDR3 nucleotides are TGTGCCAGCAGCTTATTTGCGGCAGGGGGTTCCGGGGAGCTGTTTTTT. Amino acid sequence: CASSLFAAGGSGELFF.

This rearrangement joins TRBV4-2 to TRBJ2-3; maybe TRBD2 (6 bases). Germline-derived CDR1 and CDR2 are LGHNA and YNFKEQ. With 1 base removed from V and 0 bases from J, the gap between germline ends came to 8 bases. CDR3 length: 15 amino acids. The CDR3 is CASSQGGLSTDTQYF. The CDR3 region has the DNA TGTGCCAGCAGCCAAGGGGGACTCAGCACAGATACGCAGTATTTT.

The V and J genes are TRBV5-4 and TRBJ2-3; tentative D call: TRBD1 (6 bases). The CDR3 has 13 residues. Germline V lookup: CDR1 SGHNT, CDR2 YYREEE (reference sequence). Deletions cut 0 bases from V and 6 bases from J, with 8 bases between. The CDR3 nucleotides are TGTGCCAGCAGCTTGGAAAGGGGGGATACGCAGTATTTT. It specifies CASSLERGDTQYF.

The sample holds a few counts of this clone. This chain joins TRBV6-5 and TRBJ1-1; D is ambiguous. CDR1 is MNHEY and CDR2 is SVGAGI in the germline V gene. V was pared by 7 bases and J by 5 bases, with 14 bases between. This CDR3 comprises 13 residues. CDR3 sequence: CASTPLPGTEAFF. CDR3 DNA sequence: TGTGCCAGCACCCCATTACCGGGAACTGAAGCTTTCTTT.

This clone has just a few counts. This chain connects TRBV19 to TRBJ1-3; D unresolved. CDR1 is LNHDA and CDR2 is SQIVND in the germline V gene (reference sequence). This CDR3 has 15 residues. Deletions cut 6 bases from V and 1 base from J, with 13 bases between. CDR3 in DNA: TGTGCCAGTAGCTTCGTGAGGCAGTCTGGAAACACCATATATTTT. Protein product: CASSFVRQSGNTIYF.

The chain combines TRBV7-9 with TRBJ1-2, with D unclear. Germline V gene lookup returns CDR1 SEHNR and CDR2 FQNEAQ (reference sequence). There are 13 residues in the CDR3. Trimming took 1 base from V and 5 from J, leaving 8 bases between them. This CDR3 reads CASSLGPAYGYTF. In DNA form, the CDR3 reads TGTGCCAGCAGCTTAGGGCCAGCATATGGCTACACCTTC.

The CDR3 loop reads CASSPYREGLNTEAFF. As DNA, the CDR3 is TGTGCCAGCTCACCATATAGGGAGGGGCTGAACACTGAAGCTTTCTTT. The chain couples TRBV18 to TRBJ1-1; weak D call: TRBD1 (5 bases). Trimming removed 2 bases at V and 0 bases at J, with 13 bases between. CDR3 length: 16 residues. The germline gives CDR1 KGHSH, CDR2 LQKENI. Combining the CDR3 with reference TRBV18 and TRBJ1-1 gives the whole variable domain NAGVMQNPRHLVRRRGQEARLRCSPMKGHSHVYWYRQLPEEGLKFMVYLQKENIIDESGMPKERFSAEFPKEGPSILRIQQVVRGDSAAYFCASSPYREGLNTEAFFGQGTRLTVV.

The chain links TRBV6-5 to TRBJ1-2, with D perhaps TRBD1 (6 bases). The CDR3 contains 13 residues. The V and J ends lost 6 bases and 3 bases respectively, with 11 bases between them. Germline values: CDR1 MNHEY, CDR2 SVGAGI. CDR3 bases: TGTGCCAGCAGCGAGGCAGGGGACTATGGCTACACCTTC. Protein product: CASSEAGDYGYTF.

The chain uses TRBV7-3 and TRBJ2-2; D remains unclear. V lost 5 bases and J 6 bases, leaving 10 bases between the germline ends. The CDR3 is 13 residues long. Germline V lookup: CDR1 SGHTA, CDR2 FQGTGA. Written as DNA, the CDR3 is TGTGCCAGCAGCCCTAATTGGGCCGGGGAGCTGTTTTTT. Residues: CASSPNWAGELFF.

The CDR3 here is CASSEERTGLWNEQFF. CDR3 nucleotide sequence: TGTGCCAGCAGTGAAGAGCGGACAGGGTTATGGAATGAGCAGTTCTTC. The gene calls are TRBV25-1 and TRBJ2-1; TRBD1 matches at 8 bases. Trimming at V came to 2 bases and at J to 7 bases, leaving 10 bases not matched to a gene. This CDR3 contains 16 residues. From germline, CDR1 is MGHDK and CDR2 SYGVNS.

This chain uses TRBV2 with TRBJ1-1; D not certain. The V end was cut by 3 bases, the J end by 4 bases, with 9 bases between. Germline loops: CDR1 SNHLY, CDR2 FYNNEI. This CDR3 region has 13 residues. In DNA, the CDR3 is TGTGCCAGCAGTGAGCCGGTTAGCACTGAAGCTTTCTTT. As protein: CASSEPVSTEAFF.

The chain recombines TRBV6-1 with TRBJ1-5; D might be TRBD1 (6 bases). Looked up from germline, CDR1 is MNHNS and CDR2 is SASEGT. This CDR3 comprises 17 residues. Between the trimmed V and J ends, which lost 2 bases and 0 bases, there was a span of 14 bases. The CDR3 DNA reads TGTGCCAGCAGTGAATGGGGGGGCCGGATTAGCAATCAGCCCCAGCATTTT. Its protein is CASSEWGGRISNQPQHF.

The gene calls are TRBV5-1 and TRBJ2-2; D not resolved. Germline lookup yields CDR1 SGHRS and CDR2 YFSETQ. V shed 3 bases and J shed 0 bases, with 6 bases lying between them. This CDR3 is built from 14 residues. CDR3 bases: TGCGCCAGCAGCTCAAATCCGAACACCGGGGAGCTGTTTTTT. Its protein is CASSSNPNTGELFF. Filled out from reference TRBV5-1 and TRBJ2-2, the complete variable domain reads KAGVTQTPRYLIKTRGQQVTLSCSPISGHRSVSWYQQTPGQGLQFLFEYFSETQRNKGNFPGRFSGRQFSNSRSEMNVSTLELGDSALYLCASSSNPNTGELFFGEGSRLTVL.

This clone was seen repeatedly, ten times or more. CDR3 DNA: TGTGCCACCAGCAACGACAGGGACACTGAAGCTTTCTTT. It is translated as CATSNDRDTEAFF. The V and J genes are TRBV15 and TRBJ1-1; 7 bases map to TRBD1. CDR1 and CDR2 from the germline V gene are LNHNV and YYDKDF (reference sequence). The CDR3 spans 13 residues. The J segment lost 3 bases and the V segment lost 4 bases, leaving 2 bases of the junction unmatched. The full variable domain, with the rest looked up from reference TRBV15 and TRBJ1-1, is DAMVIQNPRYQVTQFGKPVTLSCSQTLNHNVMYWYQQKSSQAPKLLFHYYDKDFNNEADTPDNFQSRRPNTSFCFLDIRSPGLGDTAMYLCATSNDRDTEAFFGQGTRLTVV.

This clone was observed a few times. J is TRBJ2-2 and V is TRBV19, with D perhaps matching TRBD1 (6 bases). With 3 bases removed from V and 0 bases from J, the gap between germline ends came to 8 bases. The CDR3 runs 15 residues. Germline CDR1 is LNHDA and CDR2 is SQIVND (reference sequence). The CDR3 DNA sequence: TGTGCCAGTAGTATTCGGACAGCGAACACCGGGGAGCTGTTTTTT. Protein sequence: CASSIRTANTGELFF.

CDR3 nucleotide sequence: TGTGCTAGTGGTTTGGTAGGGGCGGGAGGATCAGAGACCCAGTACTTC. Translating it yields CASGLVGAGGSETQYF. The genes are TRBV12-5 and TRBJ2-5, with 8 bases matching TRBD2. This CDR3 contains 16 residues. After removal of 0 bases from V and 4 bases from J, the junction contained 7 bases not matched to a gene. Germline lookup yields CDR1 LGHNT and CDR2 FRNRAP. Supplemented by reference TRBV12-5 and TRBJ2-5, the full variable domain reads DARVTQTPRHKVTEMGQEVTMRCQPILGHNTVFWYRQTMMQGLELLAYFRNRAPLDDSGMPKDRFSAEMPDATLATLKIQPSEPRDSAVYFCASGLVGAGGSETQYFGPGTRLLVL.

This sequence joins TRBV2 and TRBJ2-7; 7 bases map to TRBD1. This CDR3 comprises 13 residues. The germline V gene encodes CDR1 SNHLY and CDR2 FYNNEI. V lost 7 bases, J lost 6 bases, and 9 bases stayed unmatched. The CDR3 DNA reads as TGTGCCAGCAATAAGGGGGCAGCCCCCGAGCAGTACTTC. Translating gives CASNKGAAPEQYF.

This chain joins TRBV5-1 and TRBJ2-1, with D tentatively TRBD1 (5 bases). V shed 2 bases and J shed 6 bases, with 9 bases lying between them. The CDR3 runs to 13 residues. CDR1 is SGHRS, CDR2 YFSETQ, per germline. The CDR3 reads CASSFLDSNEQFF. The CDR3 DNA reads TGCGCCAGCAGCTTTCTCGACAGCAATGAGCAGTTCTTC.

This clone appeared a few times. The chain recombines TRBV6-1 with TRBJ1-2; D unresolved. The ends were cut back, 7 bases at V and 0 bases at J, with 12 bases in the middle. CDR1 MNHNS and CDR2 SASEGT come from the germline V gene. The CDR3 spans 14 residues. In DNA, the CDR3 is TGTGCCAGCAATCGGGTCAGTGCTAACTATGGCTACACCTTC. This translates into CASNRVSANYGYTF.

The CDR3 DNA reads as TGCAGCGTTCGGTTTAACTATAATTCACCCCTCCACTTT. Protein sequence: CSVRFNYNSPLHF. This chain joins TRBV29-1 and TRBJ1-6; no clear D gene. The germline CDR1 and CDR2 sequences are SQVTM and ANQGSEA. Trimming stripped 5 bases from V and 3 bases from J, with 8 bases between. CDR3 length equals 13 residues. Looking up the rest from reference TRBV29-1 and TRBJ1-6 gives the full variable domain: SAVISQKPSRDICQRGTSLTIQCQVDSQVTMMFWYRQQPGQSLTLIATANQGSEATYESGFVIDKFPISRPNLTFSTLTVSNMSPEDSSIYLCSVRFNYNSPLHFGNGTRLTVT.

CDR3 residues: CASDKMVRVEDGYTF. CDR3 sequence (DNA): TGTGCCAGCGACAAAATGGTCAGGGTGGAAGATGGCTACACCTTC. The V and J genes are TRBV28 and TRBJ1-2; tentatively, D is TRBD1 (5 bases). V was pared by 8 bases and J by 6 bases, with 22 bases between. In germline, CDR1 is MDHEN, CDR2 SYDVKM. CDR3 length: 15 amino acids.

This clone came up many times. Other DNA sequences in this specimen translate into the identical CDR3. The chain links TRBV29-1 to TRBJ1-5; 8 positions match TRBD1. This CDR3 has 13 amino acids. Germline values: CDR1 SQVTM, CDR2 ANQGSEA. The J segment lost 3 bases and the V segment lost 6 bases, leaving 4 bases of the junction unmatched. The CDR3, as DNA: TGCAGCGTACGGACAGGGTCCAATCAGCCCCAGCATTTT. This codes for CSVRTGSNQPQHF.

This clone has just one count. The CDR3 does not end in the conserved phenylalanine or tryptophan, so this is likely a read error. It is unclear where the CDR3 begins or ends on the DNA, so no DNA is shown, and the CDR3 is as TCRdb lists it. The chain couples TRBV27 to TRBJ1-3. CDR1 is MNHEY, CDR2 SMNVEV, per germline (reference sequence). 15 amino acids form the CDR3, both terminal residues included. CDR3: CASSLNNRARRRDSV.

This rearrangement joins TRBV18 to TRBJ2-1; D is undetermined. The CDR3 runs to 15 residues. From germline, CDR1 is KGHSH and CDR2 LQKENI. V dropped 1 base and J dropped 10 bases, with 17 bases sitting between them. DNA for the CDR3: TGTGCCAGCTCACCACGGCCTGAACTACAATGGGAGCAGTTCTTC. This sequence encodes CASSPRPELQWEQFF.